This T cell receptor (beta chain) came from a study of identifying expanded T cells in peripheral blood. The study, taken as a whole, reports: Approximately two-week clone count variance significantly increased as total template count grew. Differentially abundant clones: roughly 1.2 between replicates, approximately 16 at 2 to 3 weeks, around 20 at four.

Comments on this clone: Antigen: not known.

TCRdb keeps only in-frame clones here, not all; method: immunoSEQ multiplex PCR. In the table there are tens of thousands of clones, more than 70% of which are singletons. No infections or other immune events were documented during collection. The CDR3 totals 13 residues. Trimming pared 2 bases from V and 5 bases from J, leaving 4 bases between. Germline V gene lookup returns CDR1 MRHNA and CDR2 SNTAGT. This rearrangement joins TRBV6-4 to TRBJ1-6; D is undetermined. The TCR was taken from a person between 18 and 75 years old in good health. The sequenced sample was blood. The CDR3 DNA is TGTGCCAGCAGTGACGGAGATAATTCACCCCTCCACTTT. It is translated as CASSDGDNSPLHF.